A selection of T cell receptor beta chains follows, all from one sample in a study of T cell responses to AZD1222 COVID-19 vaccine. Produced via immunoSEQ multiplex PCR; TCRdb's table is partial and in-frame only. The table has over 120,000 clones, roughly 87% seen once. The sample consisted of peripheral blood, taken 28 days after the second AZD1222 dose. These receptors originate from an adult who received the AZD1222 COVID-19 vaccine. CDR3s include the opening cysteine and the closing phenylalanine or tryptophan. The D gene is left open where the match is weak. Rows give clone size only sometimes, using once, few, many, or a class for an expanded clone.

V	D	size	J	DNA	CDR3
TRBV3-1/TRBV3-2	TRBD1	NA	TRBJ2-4	TGTGCCAGCAGCCAAGGGTTTACAGGGGGTGGGATTCAGTACTTC	CASSQGFTGGGIQYF
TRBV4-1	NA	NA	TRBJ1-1	TGCGCCAGCAGCCAAGTTTTGGCAGGCAGTTTCACTGAAGCTTTCTTT	CASSQVLAGSFTEAFF
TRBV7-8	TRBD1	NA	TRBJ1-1	TGTGCCAGCAGATCTACAGGGGAGGGAATGAACACTGAAGCTTTCTTT	CASRSTGEGMNTEAFF
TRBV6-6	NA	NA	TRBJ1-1	TGTGCCAGCAGTTACGGGAAGGGGACTGAAGCTTTCTTT	CASSYGKGTEAFF
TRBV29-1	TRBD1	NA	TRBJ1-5	TGCAGCGGCCGGGACAGGGGCAATCAGCCCCAGCATTTT	CSGRDRGNQPQHF
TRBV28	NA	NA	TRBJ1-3	TGTGCCAGCAGGGGTGCGGGGGGCTCTGGAAACACCATATATTTT	CASRGAGGSGNTIYF
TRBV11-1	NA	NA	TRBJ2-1	TGTGCCAGCAGCCCGGCGGGGGCTGGGGAGCAGTTCTTC	CASSPAGAGEQFF
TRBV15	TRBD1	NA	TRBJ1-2	TGTGCCACCAGCAGAGATTATGGGGACAGGTTTAACTATGGCTACACCTTC	CATSRDYGDRFNYGYTF
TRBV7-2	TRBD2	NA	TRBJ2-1	TGTGCCAGCAGCTTAATCGGCGGGAGGGATTACAATGAGCAGTTCTTC	CASSLIGGRDYNEQFF
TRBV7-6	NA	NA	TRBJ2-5	TGTGCCAGCAAGAGGGGGGGACAGGTCTACGAGACCCAGTACTTC	CASKRGGQVYETQYF
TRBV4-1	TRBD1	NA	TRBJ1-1	TGCGCCAGCAGCCAAGAGTTACAGGGGGCCACTGAAGCTTTCTTT	CASSQELQGATEAFF
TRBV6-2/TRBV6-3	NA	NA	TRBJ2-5	TGTGCCAGCAGTGTGGTTGAGGAAGAGACCCAGTACTTC	CASSVVEEETQYF
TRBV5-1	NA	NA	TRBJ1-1	TGCGCCAGCAGTTTAGATGGTCGAAGAGGGAATTCGAACACTGAAGCTTTCTTT	CASSLDGRRGNSNTEAFF
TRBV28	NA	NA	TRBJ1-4	TGTGCCAGCAGTTTTGGTCTCGGGGGCCGGAGGGGCGCAACTAATGAAAAACTGTTTTTT	CASSFGLGGRRGATNEKLFF
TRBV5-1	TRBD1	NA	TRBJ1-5	TGCGCCAGCAAGATGAGAGCAGGGGGCCAGCCCCAGCATTTT	CASKMRAGGQPQHF
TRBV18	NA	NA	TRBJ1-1	TGTGCCAGCTCACCACGAGCGGCGGGGGTGAACACTGAAGCTTTCTTT	CASSPRAAGVNTEAFF
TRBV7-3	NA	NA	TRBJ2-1	TGTGCCAGCAGCTTAACCCCAACAGGCTATTCCTACAATGAGCAGTTCTTC	CASSLTPTGYSYNEQFF
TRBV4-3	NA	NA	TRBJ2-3	TGCGCCAGCAGCCAAGATAGGTTTGGTGGGACGGCAGATACGCAGTATTTT	CASSQDRFGGTADTQYF
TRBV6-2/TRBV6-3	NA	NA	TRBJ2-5	TGTGCCAGCAGTTACTTGGCTAGCTCTGAGACCCAGTACTTC	CASSYLASSETQYF
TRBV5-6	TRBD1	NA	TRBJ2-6	TGTGCCAGCAGCCTGCTCGGACAGGGGTTTGCTGGGGCCAACGTCCTGACTTTC	CASSLLGQGFAGANVLTF
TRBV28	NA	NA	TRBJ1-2	TGTGCCAGCGTGGGATTCCTCGGTCCTGGCTACACCTTC	CASVGFLGPGYTF
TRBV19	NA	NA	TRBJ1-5	TGTGCCAGTAGTATAGTGGGGGGGGGCTCGGTCAATCAGCCCCAGCATTTT	CASSIVGGGSVNQPQHF
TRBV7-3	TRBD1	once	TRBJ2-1	TGTGCCAGCAGCGGACAGGGGGCTTACAATGAGCAGTTCTTC	CASSGQGAYNEQFF
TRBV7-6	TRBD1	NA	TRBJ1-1	TGTGCCAGCAGCTTGGGGACAGGGAGAAACACTGAAGCTTTCTTT	CASSLGTGRNTEAFF
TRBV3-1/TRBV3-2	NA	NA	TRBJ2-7	TGTGCCAGCAGCCACCCGGCGGACTCCTTCACCTACGAGCAGTACTTC	CASSHPADSFTYEQYF
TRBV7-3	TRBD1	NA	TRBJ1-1	TGTGCCAGCAGCTTACAGGGGGGGTACACTGAAGCTTTCTTT	CASSLQGGYTEAFF
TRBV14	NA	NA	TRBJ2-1	TGTGCCAGCAGCCAAGGTCCCTCTGTGCGGAGGTTAATTAATGAGCAGTTCTTC	CASSQGPSVRRLINEQFF
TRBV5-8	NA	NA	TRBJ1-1	TGTGCCAGCAGCCATAGAACCGACATCCTTACGACTGAAGCTTTCTTT	CASSHRTDILTTEAFF
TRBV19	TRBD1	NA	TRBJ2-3	TGTGCCAGTAGTATACCCGCCTCGGACAGGGATTGGGACTGGGATACGCAGTATTTT	CASSIPASDRDWDWDTQYF
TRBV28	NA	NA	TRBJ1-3	TGTGCCAGCAACCTTAGGGGGGCTTCGGGAAACACCATATATTTT	CASNLRGASGNTIYF
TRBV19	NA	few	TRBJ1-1	TGTGCCAGTAGTATAGATCATAAGGGGCGTGAAGCTTTCTTT	CASSIDHKGREAFF
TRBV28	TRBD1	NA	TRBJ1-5	TGTGCCAGCACCAATACAGGGGGCGGAAATCAGCCCCAGCATTTT	CASTNTGGGNQPQHF
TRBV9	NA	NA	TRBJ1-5	TGTGCCAGCGGAATGGGGGGATATAGCAATCAGCCCCAGCATTTT	CASGMGGYSNQPQHF
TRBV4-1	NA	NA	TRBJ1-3	TGCGCCAGCAGCCAAGATAGGTTCAGGGTACAGGGAAACACCATATATTTT	CASSQDRFRVQGNTIYF
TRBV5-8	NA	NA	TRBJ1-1	TGTGCCAGCAGCTTACCTAGGACAGTGAACACTGAAGCTTTCTTT	CASSLPRTVNTEAFF
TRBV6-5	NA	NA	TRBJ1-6	TGTGCCAGCACCAGAGGGACGGACTATAATTCACCCCTCCACTTT	CASTRGTDYNSPLHF
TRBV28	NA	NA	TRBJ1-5	TGTGCCAGCAGTTTCGCACGAGGTTCGGATCAGCCCCAGCATTTT	CASSFARGSDQPQHF
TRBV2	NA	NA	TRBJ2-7	TGTGCCAGCAGGGACAGATACTCCTACGAGCAGTACTTC	CASRDRYSYEQYF
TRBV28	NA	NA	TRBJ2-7	TGTGCCAGCAGTTTGGGGGGCTCCTACGAGCAGTACTTC	CASSLGGSYEQYF
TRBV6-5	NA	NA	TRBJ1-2	TGTGCCAGCAGTCCAGGGGCGGACTATGGCTACACCTTC	CASSPGADYGYTF
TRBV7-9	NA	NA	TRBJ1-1	TGTGCCAGCAGCTTAGGACACCCGGCGAACACTGAAGCTTTCTTT	CASSLGHPANTEAFF
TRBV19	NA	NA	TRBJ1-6	TGTGCCAGTAGTAACCTTGATCTTAATTCACCCCTCCACTTT	CASSNLDLNSPLHF
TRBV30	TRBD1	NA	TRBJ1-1	TGTGCCTGGAGACCCACCCAGGGGGGGAACACTGAAGCTTTCTTT	CAWRPTQGGNTEAFF
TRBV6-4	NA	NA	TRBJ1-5	TGTGCCAGCTCACAGGGAGGCGATCAGCCCCAGCATTTT	CASSQGGDQPQHF